These 6 T cell receptor beta chains were all obtained from the same sample, sequenced in a study of cytomegalovirus exposure and HLA in healthy donors. The PCR ran on 60 Vbeta and 13 Jbeta primers. Using immunoSEQ multiplex PCR, the repertoire was profiled, and TCRdb retains in-frame clones only, with some absent. The sample lists around 160,000 clones, roughly 79% seen once, with about a tenth in the top ten. The specimen sequenced was PBMCs. The receptor source for this set is a man in his late teens or twenties in good health and CMV-seropositive.

The count of this clone is one. The chain couples TRBV6-5 to TRBJ1-1; possibly TRBD1 for D (5 bases). V was cut by 6 bases and J by 4 bases, with 15 bases left in between. CDR1 and CDR2 (germline): MNHEY, SVGAGI. The CDR3 has 14 residues. As DNA, the CDR3 is TGTGCCAGCAGACCCCGGACCGGGGGCACTGAAGCTTTCTTT. Translating gives CASRPRTGGTEAFF.

In the case of this clone: Lacking the conserved final phenylalanine or tryptophan, this CDR3 likely reflects a read error. V and J are TRBV7-2 and TRBJ1-6, with D possibly matching TRBD1 (6 bases). V was clipped by 3 bases and J by 7 bases, with 13 bases between them. The germline CDR1 and CDR2 sequences are SGHTA and FQGNSA. The CDR3 has 15 amino acids. CDR3 in DNA: TGTGCCAGCAGCTTCTCCGGGACATTGAATTCACCCCTCCACCTT. Protein: CASSFSGTLNSPLHL.

The chain employs TRBV10-3 and TRBJ1-2; D gene ambiguous. CDR1 and CDR2 from the germline V gene are ENHRY and SYGVKD. CDR3 length: 13 residues. Between the trimmed V and J ends, which lost 6 bases and 3 bases, there was a span of 11 bases. CDR3 DNA sequence: TGTGCCATCAGCCTAAACCCGGACTATGGCTACACCTTC. Translation gives CAISLNPDYGYTF.

The chain uses TRBV5-1 and TRBJ2-3, with D possibly being TRBD1 (6 bases). This CDR3 comprises 14 residues. The V end lost 6 bases, the J end lost 2 bases, and 13 bases lay between the germline ends. Germline V CDR1 and CDR2: SGHRS, YFSETQ. CDR3 residues: CASMVDSYTDTQYF. CDR3 bases: TGCGCCAGCATGGTGGACAGCTACACAGATACGCAGTATTTT.

V is TRBV29-1 and J is TRBJ2-1; unclear D gene. The CDR3 covers 14 residues. V was pared by 5 bases and J by 3 bases, with 14 bases between. The V gene's germline CDR1 is SQVTM and CDR2 ANQGSEA. DNA for the CDR3: TGCAGCGTTCCCGCCGCCGACAACTACAATGAGCAGTTCTTC. Its translation is CSVPAADNYNEQFF.

The chain links TRBV6-7 to TRBJ2-7, with D perhaps matching TRBD1 (5 bases). TRBV6-7 is treated as an ORF (open reading frame) with a function not yet certain. V lost 0 bases, J lost 3 bases, and 9 bases lay in between. The CDR3 covers 14 residues. CDR3 in DNA: TGTGCCAGCAGTTACTCGGCCAGGGACTACGAGCAGTACTTC. Encoded protein: CASSYSARDYEQYF.